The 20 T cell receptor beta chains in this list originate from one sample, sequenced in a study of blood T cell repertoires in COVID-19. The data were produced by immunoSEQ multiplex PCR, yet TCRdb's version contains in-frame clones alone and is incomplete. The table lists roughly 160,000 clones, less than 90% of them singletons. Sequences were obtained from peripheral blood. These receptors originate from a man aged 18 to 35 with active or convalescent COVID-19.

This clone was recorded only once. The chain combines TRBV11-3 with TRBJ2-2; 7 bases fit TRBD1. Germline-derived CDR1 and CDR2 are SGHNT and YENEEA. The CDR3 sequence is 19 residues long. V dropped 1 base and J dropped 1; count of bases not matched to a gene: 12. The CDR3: CASSLVWGLRDRNTGELFF. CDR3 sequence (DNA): TGTGCCAGCAGCTTAGTATGGGGGCTAAGGGACAGGAACACCGGGGAGCTGTTTTTT. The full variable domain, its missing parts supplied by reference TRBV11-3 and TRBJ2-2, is EAGVVQSPRYKIIEKKQPVAFWCNPISGHNTLYWYLQNLGQGPELLIRYENEEAVDDSQLPKDRFSAERLKGVDSTLKIQPAELGDSAVYLCASSLVWGLRDRNTGELFFGEGSRLTVL.

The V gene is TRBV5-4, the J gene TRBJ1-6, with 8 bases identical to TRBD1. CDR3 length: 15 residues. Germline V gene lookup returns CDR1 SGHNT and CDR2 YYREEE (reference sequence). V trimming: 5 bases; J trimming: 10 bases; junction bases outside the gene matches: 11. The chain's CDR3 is CASSSTGGNRSPLHF. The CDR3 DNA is TGTGCCAGCAGTTCTACAGGGGGGAACAGGTCACCCCTCCACTTT.

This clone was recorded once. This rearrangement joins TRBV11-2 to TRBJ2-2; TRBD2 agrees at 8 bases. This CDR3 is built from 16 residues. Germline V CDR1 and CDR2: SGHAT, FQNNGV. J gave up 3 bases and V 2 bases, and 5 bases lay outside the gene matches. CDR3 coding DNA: TGTGCCAGCAGCTTAAGCACTAGCGGTCACACCGGGGAGCTGTTTTTT. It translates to CASSLSTSGHTGELFF.

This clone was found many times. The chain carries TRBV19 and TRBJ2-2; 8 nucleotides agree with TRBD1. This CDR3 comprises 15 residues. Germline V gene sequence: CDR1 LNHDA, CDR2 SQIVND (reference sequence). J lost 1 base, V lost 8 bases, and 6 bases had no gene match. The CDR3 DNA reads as TGTGCCAGTGCCCCTGGGACAGGGAACACCGGGGAGCTGTTTTTT. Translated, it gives CASAPGTGNTGELFF.

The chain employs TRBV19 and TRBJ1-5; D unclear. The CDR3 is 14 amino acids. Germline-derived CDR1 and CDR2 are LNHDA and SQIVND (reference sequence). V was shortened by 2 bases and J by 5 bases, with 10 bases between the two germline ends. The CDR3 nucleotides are TGTGCCAGTAGTATACTACAGAACGATCAGCCCCAGCATTTT. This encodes CASSILQNDQPQHF.

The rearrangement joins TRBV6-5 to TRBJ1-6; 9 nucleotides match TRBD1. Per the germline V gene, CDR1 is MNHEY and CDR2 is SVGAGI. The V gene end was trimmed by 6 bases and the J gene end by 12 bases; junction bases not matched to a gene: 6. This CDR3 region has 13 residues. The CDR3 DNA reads TGTGCCAGCAGGGACAGGGGCAAAGGACCCCTCCACTTT. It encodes CASRDRGKGPLHF.

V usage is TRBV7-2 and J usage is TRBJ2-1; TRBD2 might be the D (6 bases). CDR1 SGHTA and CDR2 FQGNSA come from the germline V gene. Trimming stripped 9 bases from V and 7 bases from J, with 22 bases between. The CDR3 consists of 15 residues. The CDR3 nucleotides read TGTGCCAGTCCCGCGCGGCGGGATAGTAATAATGAGCAGTTCTTC. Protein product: CASPARRDSNNEQFF. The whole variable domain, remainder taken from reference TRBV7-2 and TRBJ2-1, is GAGVSQSPSNKVTEKGKDVELRCDPISGHTALYWYRQSLGQGLEFLIYFQGNSAPDKSGLPSDRFSAERTGGSVSTLTIQRTQQEDSAVYLCASPARRDSNNEQFFGPGTRLTVL.

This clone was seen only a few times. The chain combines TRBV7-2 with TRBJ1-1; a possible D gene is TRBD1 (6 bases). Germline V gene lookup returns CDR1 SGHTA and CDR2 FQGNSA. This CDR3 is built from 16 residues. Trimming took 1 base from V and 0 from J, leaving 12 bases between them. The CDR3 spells CASSLGGQLMNTEAFF. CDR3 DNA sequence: TGTGCCAGCAGCTTAGGAGGACAGCTAATGAACACTGAAGCTTTCTTT.

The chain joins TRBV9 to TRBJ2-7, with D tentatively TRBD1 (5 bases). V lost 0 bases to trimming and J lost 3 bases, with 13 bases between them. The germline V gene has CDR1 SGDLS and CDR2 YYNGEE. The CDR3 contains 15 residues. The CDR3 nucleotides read TGTGCCAGCAGCGTAGGGCCCGGACAACACTACGAGCAGTACTTC. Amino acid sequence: CASSVGPGQHYEQYF.

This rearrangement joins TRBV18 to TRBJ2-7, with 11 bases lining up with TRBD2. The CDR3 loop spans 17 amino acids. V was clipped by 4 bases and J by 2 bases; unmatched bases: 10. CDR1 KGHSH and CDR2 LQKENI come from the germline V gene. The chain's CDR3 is CASSLTSWTSGPYEQYF. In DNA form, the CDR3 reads TGTGCCAGCTCACTAACCTCTTGGACTAGCGGGCCCTACGAGCAGTACTTC.

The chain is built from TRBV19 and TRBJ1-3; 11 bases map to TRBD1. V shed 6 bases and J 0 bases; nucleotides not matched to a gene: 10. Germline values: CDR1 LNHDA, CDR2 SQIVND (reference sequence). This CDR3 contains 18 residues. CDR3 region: CASSPYRGTGGSGNTIYF. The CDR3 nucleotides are TGTGCCAGTAGCCCGTATAGAGGGACAGGGGGCTCTGGAAACACCATATATTTT.

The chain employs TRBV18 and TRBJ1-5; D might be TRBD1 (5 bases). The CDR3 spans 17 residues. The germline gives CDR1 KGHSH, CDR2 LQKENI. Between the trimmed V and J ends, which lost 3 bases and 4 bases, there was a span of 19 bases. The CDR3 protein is CASSPSGGPFGNQPQHF. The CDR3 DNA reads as TGTGCCAGCTCACCGTCGGGGGGACCTTTTGGGAATCAGCCCCAGCATTTT.

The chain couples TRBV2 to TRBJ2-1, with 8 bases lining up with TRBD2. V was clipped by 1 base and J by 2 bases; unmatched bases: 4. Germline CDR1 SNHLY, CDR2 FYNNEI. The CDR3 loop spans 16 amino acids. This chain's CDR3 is CASSEEALAAYNEQFF. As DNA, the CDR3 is TGTGCCAGCAGTGAAGAGGCACTAGCGGCCTACAATGAGCAGTTCTTC. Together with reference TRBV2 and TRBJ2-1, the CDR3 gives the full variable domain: EPEVTQTPSHQVTQMGQEVILRCVPISNHLYFYWYRQILGQKVEFLVSFYNNEISEKSEIFDDQFSVERPDGSNFTLKIRSTKLEDSAMYFCASSEEALAAYNEQFFGPGTRLTVL.

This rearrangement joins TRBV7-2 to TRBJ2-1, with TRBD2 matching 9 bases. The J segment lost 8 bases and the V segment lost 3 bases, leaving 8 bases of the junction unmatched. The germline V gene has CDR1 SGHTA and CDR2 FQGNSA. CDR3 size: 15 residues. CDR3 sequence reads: CASSLTSGFGDEQFF. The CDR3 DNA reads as TGTGCCAGCAGCTTGACTAGCGGCTTCGGGGATGAGCAGTTCTTC.

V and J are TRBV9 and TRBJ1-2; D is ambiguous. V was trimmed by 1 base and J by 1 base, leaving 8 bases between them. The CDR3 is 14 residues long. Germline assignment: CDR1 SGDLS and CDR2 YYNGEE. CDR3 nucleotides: TGTGCCAGCAGCGTACTGCCAGGTAACTATGGCTACACCTTC. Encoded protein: CASSVLPGNYGYTF.

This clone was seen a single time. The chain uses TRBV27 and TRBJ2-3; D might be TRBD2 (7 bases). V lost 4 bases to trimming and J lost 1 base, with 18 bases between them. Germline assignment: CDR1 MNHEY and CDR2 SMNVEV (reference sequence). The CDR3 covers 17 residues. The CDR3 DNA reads TGTGCCAGCAGTTCGTTCCGGAGGGGGGGACGCACAGATACGCAGTATTTT. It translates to CASSSFRRGGRTDTQYF.

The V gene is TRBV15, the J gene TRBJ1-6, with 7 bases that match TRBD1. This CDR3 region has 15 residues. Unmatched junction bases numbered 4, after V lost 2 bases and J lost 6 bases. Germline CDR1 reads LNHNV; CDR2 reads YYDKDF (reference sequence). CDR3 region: CATSRRQGANSPLHF. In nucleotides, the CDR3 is TGTGCCACCAGCAGACGACAGGGTGCTAATTCACCCCTCCACTTT.

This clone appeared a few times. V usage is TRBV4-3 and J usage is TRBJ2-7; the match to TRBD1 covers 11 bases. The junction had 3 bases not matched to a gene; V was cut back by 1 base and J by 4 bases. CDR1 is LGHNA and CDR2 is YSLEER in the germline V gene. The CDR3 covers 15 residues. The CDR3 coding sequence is TGCGCCAGCAGCCAAGGGACAGGGGGCACGTACGAGCAGTACTTC. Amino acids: CASSQGTGGTYEQYF.

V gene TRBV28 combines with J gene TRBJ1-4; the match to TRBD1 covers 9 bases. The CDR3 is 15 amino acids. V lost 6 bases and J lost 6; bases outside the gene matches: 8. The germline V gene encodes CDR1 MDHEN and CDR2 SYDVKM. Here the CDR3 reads CASRTRYRGHEKLFF. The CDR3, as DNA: TGTGCCAGCAGGACAAGGTACAGGGGGCATGAAAAACTGTTTTTT.

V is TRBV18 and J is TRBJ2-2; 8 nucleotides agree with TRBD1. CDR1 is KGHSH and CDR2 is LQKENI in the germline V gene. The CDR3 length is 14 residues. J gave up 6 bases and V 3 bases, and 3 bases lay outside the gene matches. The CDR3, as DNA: TGTGCCAGCTCACCCCAGGGGGCGGCCGGGGAGCTGTTTTTT. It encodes CASSPQGAAGELFF.